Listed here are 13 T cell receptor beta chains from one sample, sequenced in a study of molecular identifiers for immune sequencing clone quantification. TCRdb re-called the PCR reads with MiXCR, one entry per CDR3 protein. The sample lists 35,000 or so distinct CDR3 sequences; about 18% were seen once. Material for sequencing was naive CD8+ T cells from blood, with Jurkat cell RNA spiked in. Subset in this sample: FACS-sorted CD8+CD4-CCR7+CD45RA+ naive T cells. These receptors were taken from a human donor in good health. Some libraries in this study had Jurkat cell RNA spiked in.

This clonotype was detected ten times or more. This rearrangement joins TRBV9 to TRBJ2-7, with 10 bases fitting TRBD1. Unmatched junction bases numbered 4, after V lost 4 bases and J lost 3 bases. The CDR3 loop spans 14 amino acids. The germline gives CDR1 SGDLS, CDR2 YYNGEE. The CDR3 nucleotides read TGTGCCAGCAGCTCCGGGACAGGGGACTACGAGCAGTACTTC. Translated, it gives CASSSGTGDYEQYF.

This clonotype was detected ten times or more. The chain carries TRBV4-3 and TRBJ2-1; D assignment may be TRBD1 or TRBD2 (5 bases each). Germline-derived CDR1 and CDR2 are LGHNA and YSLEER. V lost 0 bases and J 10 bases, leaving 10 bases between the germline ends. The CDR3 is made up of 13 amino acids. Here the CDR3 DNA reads TGCGCCAGCAGCCAAGATGGGGGATACGAGCAGTTCTTC. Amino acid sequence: CASSQDGGYEQFF.

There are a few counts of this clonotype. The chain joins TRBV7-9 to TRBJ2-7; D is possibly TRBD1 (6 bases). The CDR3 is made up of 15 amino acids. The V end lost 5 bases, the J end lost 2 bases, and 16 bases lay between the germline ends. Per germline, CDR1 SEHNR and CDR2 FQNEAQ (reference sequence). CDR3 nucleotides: TGTGCCAGCAGCCCCATTACAGGGAAAACCTACGAGCAGTACTTC. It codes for CASSPITGKTYEQYF.

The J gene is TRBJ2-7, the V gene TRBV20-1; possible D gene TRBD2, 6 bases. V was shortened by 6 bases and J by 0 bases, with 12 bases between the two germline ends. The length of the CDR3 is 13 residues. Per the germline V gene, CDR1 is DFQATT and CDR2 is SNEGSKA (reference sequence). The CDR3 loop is CSAPGLSSYEQYF. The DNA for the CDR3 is TGCAGTGCCCCGGGACTGAGCTCCTACGAGCAGTACTTC.

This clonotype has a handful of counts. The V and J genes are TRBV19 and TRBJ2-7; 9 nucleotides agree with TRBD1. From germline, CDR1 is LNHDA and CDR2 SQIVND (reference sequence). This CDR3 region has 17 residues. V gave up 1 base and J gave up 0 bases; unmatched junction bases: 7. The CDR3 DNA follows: TGTGCCAGTAGTATAGGCACCGGGACAGGGAGCTCCTACGAGCAGTACTTC. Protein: CASSIGTGTGSSYEQYF.

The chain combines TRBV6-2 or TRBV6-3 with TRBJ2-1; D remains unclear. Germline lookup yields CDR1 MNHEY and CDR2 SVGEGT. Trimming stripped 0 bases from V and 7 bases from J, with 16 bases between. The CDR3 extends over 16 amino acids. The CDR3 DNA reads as TGTGCCAGCAGTTACTCAAAATTTGTGGGTCCGAATGAGCAGTTCTTC. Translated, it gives CASSYSKFVGPNEQFF.

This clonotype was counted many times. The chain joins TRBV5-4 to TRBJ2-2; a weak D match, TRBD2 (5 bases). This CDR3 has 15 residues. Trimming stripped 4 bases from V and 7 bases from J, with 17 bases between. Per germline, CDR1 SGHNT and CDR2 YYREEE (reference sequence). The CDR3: CASSPDEAVSGELFF. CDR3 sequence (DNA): TGTGCCAGCAGCCCCGACGAAGCGGTCAGCGGGGAGCTGTTTTTT.

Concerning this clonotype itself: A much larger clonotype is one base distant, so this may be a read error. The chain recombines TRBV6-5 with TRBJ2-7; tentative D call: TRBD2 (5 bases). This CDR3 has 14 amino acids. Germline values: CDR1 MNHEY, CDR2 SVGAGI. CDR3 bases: TGTGTCAACAGTTGGGGAGAGAGCTCCTACGAGCAGTACTTC. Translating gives CVNSWGESSYEQYF.

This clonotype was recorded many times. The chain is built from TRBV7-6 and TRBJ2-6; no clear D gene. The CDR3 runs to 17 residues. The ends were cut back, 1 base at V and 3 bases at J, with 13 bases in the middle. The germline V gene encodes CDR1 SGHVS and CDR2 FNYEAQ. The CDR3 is CASSLVAQAVGANVLTF. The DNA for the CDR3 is TGTGCCAGCAGCTTAGTGGCTCAAGCAGTTGGGGCCAACGTCCTGACTTTC. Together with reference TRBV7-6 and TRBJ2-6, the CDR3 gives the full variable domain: GAGVSQSPRYKVTKRGQDVALRCDPISGHVSLYWYRQALGQGPEFLTYFNYEAQQDKSGLPNDRFSAERPEGSISTLTIQRTEQRDSAMYRCASSLVAQAVGANVLTFGAGSRLTVL.

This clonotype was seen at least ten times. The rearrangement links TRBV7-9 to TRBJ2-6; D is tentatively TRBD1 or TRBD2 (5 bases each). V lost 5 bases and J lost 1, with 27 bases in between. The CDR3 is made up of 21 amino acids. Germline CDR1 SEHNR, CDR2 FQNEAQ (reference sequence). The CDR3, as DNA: TGTGCCAGCAGCCATTATTACATAACTCCGGGACGAGGTTCTGGGGCCAACGTCCTGACTTTC. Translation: CASSHYYITPGRGSGANVLTF.

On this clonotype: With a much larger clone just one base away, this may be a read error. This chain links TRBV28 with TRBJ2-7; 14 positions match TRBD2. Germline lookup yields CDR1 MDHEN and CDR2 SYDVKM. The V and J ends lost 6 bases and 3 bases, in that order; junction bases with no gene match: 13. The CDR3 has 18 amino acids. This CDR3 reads CASRKTPGLAGVDYEQYF. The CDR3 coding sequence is TGTGCCAGCAGAAAGACCCCGGGACTAGCGGGAGTGGACTACGAGCAGTACTTC.

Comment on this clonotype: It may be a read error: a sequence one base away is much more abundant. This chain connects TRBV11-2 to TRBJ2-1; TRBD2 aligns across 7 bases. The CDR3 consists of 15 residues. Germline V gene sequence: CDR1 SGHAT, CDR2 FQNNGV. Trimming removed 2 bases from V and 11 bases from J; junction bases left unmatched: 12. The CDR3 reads CASSLFLAAGNKQFF. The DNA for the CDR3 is TGTGCCAGCAGCTTATTCCTAGCGGCGGGGAATAAGCAGTTCTTC.

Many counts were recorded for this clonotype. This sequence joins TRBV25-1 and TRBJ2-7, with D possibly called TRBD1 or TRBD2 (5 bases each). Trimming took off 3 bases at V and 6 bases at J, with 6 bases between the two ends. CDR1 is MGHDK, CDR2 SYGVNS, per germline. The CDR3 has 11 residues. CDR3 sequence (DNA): TGTGCCAGCAGTGATGGGGGCGAGCAGTACTTC. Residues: CASSDGGEQYF.